These T cell receptor beta chains were read from a single sample in a study of PD-1 blockade in classical Hodgkin lymphoma. Only in-frame clones appear in the TCRdb table, and some are missing; sequencing was by immunoSEQ multiplex PCR. Here the sample spans 90,000 to 100,000 clones, 85% to 90% being singletons. The sample consisted of peripheral blood mononuclear cells (PBMCs), taken before the second cycle of nivolumab. These receptors all stem from a human donor with classical Hodgkin lymphoma. Both conserved end residues are part of each CDR3. Fields, in order: V gene, D gene, clone size, J gene, CDR3 protein, CDR3 DNA. The D gene is left open where the match is weak. The listing skips clone size in some rows; elsewhere it reads once, few, many or a size class.

TRBV5-4	-	-	TRBJ2-2	CASSLVGKRSTGELFF	TGTGCCAGCAGCTTGGTAGGGAAGAGGAGCACCGGGGAGCTGTTTTTT
TRBV28	TRBD1	-	TRBJ1-5	CASSPDREFDQPQHF	TGTGCCAGCAGTCCGGACAGGGAGTTTGATCAGCCCCAGCATTTT
TRBV2	TRBD2	-	TRBJ2-3	CASSVKREGTDTQYF	TGTGCCAGCAGTGTCAAGCGGGAGGGCACAGATACGCAGTATTTT
TRBV5-1	TRBD1	few	TRBJ2-7	CASSLVTGVPYEQYF	TGCGCCAGCAGCTTGGTGACAGGGGTCCCCTACGAGCAGTACTTC
TRBV27	TRBD2	-	TRBJ2-1	CASSFLTSGYNEQFF	TGTGCCAGCAGTTTTTTAACTAGCGGATACAATGAGCAGTTCTTC
TRBV27	-	once	TRBJ2-3	CASMFVGALQSTDTQYF	TGTGCCAGCATGTTCGTGGGAGCCCTACAATCCACAGATACGCAGTATTTT
TRBV7-9	-	-	TRBJ1-3	CASSSNSGNTIYF	TGTGCCAGCAGCTCAAACTCTGGAAACACCATATATTTT
TRBV14	TRBD1	-	TRBJ1-2	CASSQEDRAEGYTF	TGTGCCAGCAGCCAAGAGGACAGGGCGGAGGGCTACACCTTC
TRBV5-4	-	-	TRBJ1-2	CASSLAGTHNYGYTF	TGTGCCAGCAGCTTAGCCGGGACACACAACTATGGCTACACCTTC
TRBV11-3	-	-	TRBJ2-1	CASSPRSPLEGEQFF	TGTGCCAGCAGCCCCCGTTCTCCTCTTGAGGGTGAGCAGTTCTTC
TRBV7-6	-	-	TRBJ2-7	CASSSFGQNSYEQYF	TGTGCCAGCAGCTCGTTCGGACAGAACTCCTACGAGCAGTACTTC
TRBV6-6	-	-	TRBJ2-2	CASSYWVAGHHGELFF	TGTGCCAGCAGTTACTGGGTGGCAGGCCACCACGGGGAGCTGTTTTTT
TRBV10-3	-	-	TRBJ1-1	CAISTDRSEAFF	TGTGCCATCAGTACGGACCGTTCTGAAGCTTTCTTT
TRBV27	TRBD2	-	TRBJ2-5	CASSFGGGLGETQYF	TGTGCCAGCAGTTTCGGGGGGGGACTGGGTGAGACCCAGTACTTC
TRBV30	-	-	TRBJ2-3	CAWSSTDTQYF	TGTGCCTGGAGTAGTACAGATACGCAGTATTTT
TRBV2	-	-	TRBJ2-7	CASGLQGSYEQYF	TGTGCCAGCGGTTTACAGGGCTCCTACGAGCAGTACTTC
TRBV19	TRBD2	-	TRBJ2-7	CASSELAGALEQYF	TGTGCCAGTAGTGAACTAGCGGGAGCCCTCGAGCAGTACTTC
TRBV10-3	-	-	TRBJ2-7	CAISESGRSSYEQYF	TGTGCCATCAGTGAGAGTGGTCGAAGCTCCTACGAGCAGTACTTC
TRBV10-2	TRBD1	-	TRBJ2-7	CASSESWTGSYEQYF	TGCGCCAGCAGTGAGTCTTGGACAGGGTCCTACGAGCAGTACTTC
TRBV9	TRBD2	-	TRBJ2-7	CASSALPTSGRRGVDYEQYF	TGTGCCAGCAGCGCCCTCCCGACTAGCGGGAGAAGGGGGGTGGACTACGAGCAGTACTTC
TRBV6-5	TRBD2	-	TRBJ2-7	CASSRSGEGEQYF	TGTGCCAGCAGTCGTAGCGGGGAGGGGGAGCAGTACTTC
TRBV29-1	-	-	TRBJ1-2	CSVLSYGYTF	TGCAGCGTTCTGTCCTATGGCTACACCTTC
TRBV7-9	-	-	TRBJ1-5	CASTDGNQPQHF	TGTGCCAGCACTGACGGCAATCAGCCCCAGCATTTT
TRBV27	-	-	TRBJ2-1	CASSLGGYYNEQFF	TGTGCCAGCAGTTTAGGGGGGTACTACAATGAGCAGTTCTTC
TRBV7-2	TRBD2	-	TRBJ2-1	CASSFPGTSKFF	TGTGCCAGCAGCTTCCCCGGGACTAGTAAGTTCTTC
TRBV29-1	-	-	TRBJ1-2	CSVKETYTAGYTF	TGCAGCGTTAAGGAGACATATACCGCTGGCTACACCTTC
TRBV1	-	-	TRBJ2-3	CTSSQDLAQYF	TGCACCAGCAGCCAAGATTTAGCGCAGTATTTT
TRBV18	TRBD2	-	TRBJ2-1	CASSQTSGTSMYEQFF	TGTGCCAGCTCACAAACTAGCGGGACCTCTATGTATGAGCAGTTCTTC
TRBV28	-	-	TRBJ2-1	CASSLIGGGTYNEQFF	TGTGCCAGCAGTTTAATCGGCGGGGGCACGTACAATGAGCAGTTCTTC
TRBV28	TRBD1	few	TRBJ1-5	CASSLATGNAGNQPQHF	TGTGCCAGCAGTTTGGCGACAGGGAACGCCGGCAATCAGCCCCAGCATTTT
TRBV4-2	TRBD2	-	TRBJ2-5	CASSPLTSGGLETQYF	TGTGCCAGCAGCCCCCTGACTAGCGGGGGGTTGGAGACCCAGTACTTC
TRBV10-3	TRBD2	-	TRBJ2-1	CATNPGLAGASSYNEQFF	TGTGCCACCAACCCGGGACTAGCGGGAGCAAGCTCCTACAATGAGCAGTTCTTC
TRBV5-6	-	-	TRBJ2-3	CASSLWGAGPDTQYF	TGTGCCAGCAGCTTGTGGGGGGCGGGTCCGGATACGCAGTATTTT
TRBV14	-	-	TRBJ1-6	CASSPRTVSPLHF	TGTGCCAGCAGCCCCCGGACGGTTTCACCCCTCCACTTT
TRBV7-6	-	-	TRBJ2-1	CASSLVREAGGYNEQFF	TGTGCCAGCAGCTTAGTTCGGGAGGCAGGGGGATACAATGAGCAGTTCTTC
TRBV29-1	-	-	TRBJ1-2	CSVEGLKSGGFNGYTF	TGCAGCGTTGAAGGTCTGAAATCTGGGGGGTTCAATGGCTACACCTTC
TRBV27	-	-	TRBJ2-2	CASSGPGGGVVAGELFF	TGTGCCAGCAGTGGGCCCGGGGGCGGGGTAGTTGCCGGGGAGCTGTTTTTT
TRBV27	TRBD2	few	TRBJ2-1	CASSSTGTRKFF	TGTGCCAGCAGTTCAACCGGGACTAGGAAGTTCTTC
TRBV27	TRBD2	-	TRBJ2-3	CASWGGVPDTQYF	TGTGCCAGCTGGGGAGGGGTTCCAGATACGCAGTATTTT
TRBV6-5	-	once	TRBJ2-1	CASSPPGRSYNEQFF	TGTGCCAGCAGTCCTCCAGGGAGGTCCTACAATGAGCAGTTCTTC
TRBV7-9	-	-	TRBJ1-1	CASSLARAVDEAFF	TGTGCCAGCAGCTTAGCGCGGGCAGTAGATGAAGCTTTCTTT
TRBV9	TRBD2	-	TRBJ2-4	CASSVEVSGRWTKNIQYF	TGTGCCAGCAGCGTAGAGGTTAGCGGGAGATGGACCAAAAACATTCAGTACTTC
TRBV19	-	-	TRBJ2-3	CASSIPYGSSTDTQYF	TGTGCCAGTAGTATCCCATATGGCTCGAGCACAGATACGCAGTATTTT
TRBV28	TRBD2	-	TRBJ2-3	CASSRPSGGAADTQYF	TGTGCCAGCAGTCGCCCTAGCGGGGGGGCTGCAGATACGCAGTATTTT
TRBV2	-	once	TRBJ1-6	CASSSDSPLHF	TGTGCCAGCAGTAGTGATTCACCCCTCCACTTT
TRBV19	TRBD1	few	TRBJ1-4	CASSADRGDWEKLFF	TGTGCCAGTAGTGCCGACAGGGGAGATTGGGAAAAACTGTTTTTT
TRBV5-6	TRBD2	-	TRBJ2-7	CASSLGLAALYEQYF	TGTGCCAGCAGCTTGGGACTAGCGGCCCTCTACGAGCAGTACTTC
TRBV27	-	-	TRBJ1-5	CASALGGRYQPQHF	TGTGCCAGCGCCCTCGGGGGCCGCTATCAGCCCCAGCATTTT
TRBV4-2	TRBD2	-	TRBJ2-3	CASSQDVGLAGSSQYF	TGTGCCAGCAGCCAAGATGTGGGACTAGCGGGAAGTTCGCAGTATTTT